The source of this TCR beta chain is a study of shared clonotypes between healthy human individuals. With regard to this clone: The same CDR3 also results from other DNA sequences found in this sample.

Libraries were prepared by immunoSEQ multiplex PCR; TCRdb keeps only in-frame clonotypes and omits some of them. The sample consists of about 2.1 million clones, about 92% of them appearing once. CD45RO-negative cells were positively selected for CCR7, leaving out terminally differentiated effector memory CD45RA+ cells. Donors were healthy HIV-negative adults without recently reported acute infections or vaccinations. The sample comprised naive CD8+ T cells from PBMCs. The sequence came from a man between 18 and 29 years old in good health. Some clones in this sample may be carry-over from other donors' samples.

CDR3 in DNA: TGTGCCTGGAGTCGAGGCGTTGGCTACACCTTC. It translates to CAWSRGVGYTF. The chain couples TRBV30 to TRBJ1-2, with D unresolved. V shed 2 bases and J shed 7 bases, with 8 bases lying between them. This CDR3 comprises 11 residues. CDR1 is GTSNPN and CDR2 is SVGIG in the germline V gene (reference sequence). Full variable domain (missing parts from reference TRBV30 and TRBJ1-2): SQTIHQWPATLVQPVGSPLSLECTVEGTSNPNLYWYRQAAGRGLQLLFYSVGIGQISSEVPQNLSASRPQDRQFILSSKKLLLSDSGFYLCAWSRGVGYTFGSGTRLTVV.